The 30 T cell receptor beta chains presented below share a single source sample, sequenced in a study of blood T cell repertoires in COVID-19 (dated by TCRdb to 2020 to 2021). Receptor libraries were prepared by the immunoSEQ multiplex PCR assay. Held by TCRdb, this immuneACCESS table contains in-frame sequences only and omits some clones. Under half of the omission traces to an unresolved V gene where checked; the cause of the rest is unknown. The sample contains fewer than 450,000 clones, approximately 90% of them found a single time. The ten most abundant clones make up about 3.5% of the sample. Input material: peripheral blood. The receptor source for this set is a woman younger than 35 who had recovered from COVID-19.

V and J are TRBV9 and TRBJ2-1; no clear D. The CDR3 contains 15 residues. The V gene's germline CDR1 is SGDLS and CDR2 YYNGEE. V lost 6 bases and J lost 0, with 13 bases in between. CDR3 sequence (DNA): TGTGCCAGCACCCCGAGCGACGGCTCCTACAATGAGCAGTTCTTC. Translation: CASTPSDGSYNEQFF. Full variable domain (remainder filled in from reference TRBV9 and TRBJ2-1): DSGVTQTPKHLITATGQRVTLRCSPRSGDLSVYWYQQSLDQGLQFLIQYYNGEERAKGNILERFSAQQFPDLHSELNLSSLELGDSALYFCASTPSDGSYNEQFFGPGTRLTVL.

The chain has TRBV12-3 or TRBV12-4 and TRBJ2-3, with D hard to call. The length of the CDR3 is 13 residues. The V end lost 6 bases, the J end lost 0 bases, and 7 bases lay between the germline ends. CDR3 coding DNA: TGTGCCAGCAGACTCTTGAGCACAGATACGCAGTATTTT. Amino acid sequence: CASRLLSTDTQYF.

The chain employs TRBV6-6 and TRBJ1-2; TRBD1 matches 9 bases. There are 14 residues in the CDR3. V dropped 5 bases and J dropped 8; count of bases not matched to a gene: 9. Germline CDR1 is MNHNY and CDR2 is SVGAGI (reference sequence). DNA of the CDR3: TGTGCCAGCAGTCGATCGACAGGGGGTAGAGGCTACACCTTC. This codes for CASSRSTGGRGYTF.

This clone showed up just once. The V and J genes are TRBV4-1 and TRBJ2-2, with D tentatively TRBD1 (6 bases). From germline, CDR1 is MGHRA and CDR2 YSYEKL. This CDR3 has 16 residues. The V and J ends lost 4 bases and 3 bases respectively, with 15 bases between them. As DNA, the CDR3 is TGCGCCAGCAGCCCCCCCAGGGGCCCGGACACCGGGGAGCTGTTTTTT. It yields the protein CASSPPRGPDTGELFF.

This clone was observed once. The V call is TRBV7-9, the J call TRBJ2-6, with unresolved D. The CDR3 consists of 13 residues. The V end lost 9 bases, the J end lost 0 bases, and 6 bases lay between the germline ends. The germline V gene encodes CDR1 SEHNR and CDR2 FQNEAQ (reference sequence). The CDR3 nucleotides read TGTGCCAGTATATCCTCTGGGGCCAACGTCCTGACTTTC. This translates into CASISSGANVLTF.

This chain connects TRBV10-2 to TRBJ1-5, with TRBD1 matching over 7 bases. The germline V gene has CDR1 WSHSY and CDR2 SAAADI. Trimming removed 3 bases from V and 4 bases from J; junction bases left unmatched: 6. The CDR3 is made up of 15 amino acids. CDR3 residues: CASSDRTGSNQPQHF. CDR3 in DNA: TGCGCCAGCAGTGATAGGACAGGCTCGAATCAGCCCCAGCATTTT.

The chain recombines TRBV28 with TRBJ1-4; 11 bases match TRBD1. Trimming at V came to 1 base and at J to 8 bases, leaving 3 bases not matched to a gene. This CDR3 spans 15 amino acids. Germline V CDR1 and CDR2: MDHEN, SYDVKM. The CDR3 region has the DNA TGTGCCAGCAGTTTATTCGGGACAGGGGGAGAAAAACTGTTTTTT. It encodes CASSLFGTGGEKLFF.

This chain connects TRBV20-1 to TRBJ2-1, with 10 nucleotides matching TRBD2. The CDR3 sequence is 14 residues long. With V trimmed by 3 bases and J by 7 bases, 6 bases remained unmatched. Germline values: CDR1 DFQATT, CDR2 SNEGSKA (reference sequence). CDR3 residues: CSASVAGGENEQFF. The CDR3 nucleotides read TGCAGTGCTAGTGTAGCGGGAGGCGAAAATGAGCAGTTCTTC.

CDR3 sequence: CASSEVPTNNEQFF. For the CDR3, the DNA is TGTGCCAGCAGTGAAGTCCCGACAAACAATGAGCAGTTCTTC. The chain is built from TRBV6-1 and TRBJ2-1; D ambiguous. V was pared by 1 base and J by 5 bases, with 9 bases between. Germline CDR1 reads MNHNS; CDR2 reads SASEGT. This CDR3 contains 14 residues.

The V gene is TRBV6-6, the J gene TRBJ2-3; perhaps TRBD1 as D (6 bases). Trimming stripped 5 bases from V and 2 bases from J, with 11 bases between. Germline CDR1 reads MNHNY; CDR2 reads SVGAGI (reference sequence). CDR3 length equals 14 residues. The CDR3 DNA is TGTGCCAGCAGTCAGGGACACTACACAGATACGCAGTATTTT. As protein: CASSQGHYTDTQYF.

The V gene is TRBV29-1, the J gene TRBJ2-1, with 13 nucleotides matching TRBD2. The ends lost 4 bases at V and 3 bases at J; junction bases unmatched: 12. CDR1 and CDR2 (germline): SQVTM, ANQGSEA. CDR3 length: 18 amino acids. The CDR3 region has the DNA TGCAGCGTTGTGGGGGATGGACTAGCGGGAGACCTCTACAATGAGCAGTTCTTC. Translated: CSVVGDGLAGDLYNEQFF.

This rearrangement joins TRBV10-3 to TRBJ2-1; 8 bases line up with TRBD2. The germline V gene encodes CDR1 ENHRY and CDR2 SYGVKD. Trimming removed 0 bases from V and 9 bases from J; junction bases left unmatched: 4. The CDR3 runs 14 residues. In nucleotides, the CDR3 is TGTGCCATCAGTGAGTCCCTACTAGCGGCTGAGCAGTTCTTC. Residues: CAISESLLAAEQFF.

The chain uses TRBV5-1 and TRBJ1-1; 8 bases line up with TRBD1. The CDR3 loop spans 12 amino acids. Per the germline V gene, CDR1 is SGHRS and CDR2 is YFSETQ. J lost 8 bases, V lost 2 bases, and 2 bases had no gene match. CDR3 in amino acids: CASSFRGHEAFF. CDR3 nucleotide sequence: TGCGCCAGCAGCTTCAGGGGGCACGAAGCTTTCTTT.

V is TRBV19 and J is TRBJ1-6, with D unclear. This CDR3 has 14 amino acids. The germline V gene has CDR1 LNHDA and CDR2 SQIVND (reference sequence). Trimming took 8 bases from V and 4 from J, leaving 12 bases between them. The DNA for the CDR3 is TGTGCCAGTTCGCAAGGAGGGTATAATTCACCCCTCCACTTT. It codes for CASSQGGYNSPLHF. Full variable domain (missing parts from reference TRBV19 and TRBJ1-6): DGGITQSPKYLFRKEGQNVTLSCEQNLNHDAMYWYRQDPGQGLRLIYYSQIVNDFQKGDIAEGYSVSREKKESFPLTVTSAQKNPTAFYLCASSQGGYNSPLHFGNGTRLTVT.

This clone has just a few counts. The sample has other DNA sequences that encode this CDR3 too. The chain carries TRBV6-5 and TRBJ1-2, with D possibly being TRBD1 (5 bases). V lost 6 bases and J lost 2, with 10 bases in between. This CDR3 is built from 13 residues. Per the germline V gene, CDR1 is MNHEY and CDR2 is SVGAGI. The CDR3 loop is CASRRQGNYGYTF. Here the CDR3 DNA reads TGTGCCAGCAGGCGTCAGGGAAACTATGGCTACACCTTC.

The chain uses TRBV5-1 and TRBJ1-2; possibly TRBD1 for D (6 bases). This CDR3 contains 15 residues. V was shortened by 3 bases and J by 4 bases, with 16 bases between the two germline ends. Germline V gene lookup returns CDR1 SGHRS and CDR2 YFSETQ. The CDR3 bases are TGCGCCAGCAGCTCAGACAGGCCGGGTACCTATGGCTACACCTTC. This translates into CASSSDRPGTYGYTF. The whole variable domain, filled in from reference TRBV5-1 and TRBJ1-2, reads KAGVTQTPRYLIKTRGQQVTLSCSPISGHRSVSWYQQTPGQGLQFLFEYFSETQRNKGNFPGRFSGRQFSNSRSEMNVSTLELGDSALYLCASSSDRPGTYGYTFGSGTRLTVV.

This clone occurred once. V usage is TRBV3-1 (or the pseudogene TRBV3-2) and J usage is TRBJ2-7; 10 bases map to TRBD2. Germline trimming cut 4 bases from V and 0 bases from J; bases unmatched to any gene: 0. Germline CDR1 reads LGHDT; CDR2 reads YNNKEL (reference sequence). The CDR3 runs to 14 residues. CDR3 amino acids: CASSRTSGSYEQYV. DNA of the CDR3: TGTGCCAGCAGCCGGACTAGCGGCTCCTACGAGCAGTACGTC.

The chain couples TRBV6-2 or TRBV6-3 to TRBJ2-7; the D gene is possibly TRBD1 (5 bases). V shed 0 bases and J shed 6 bases, with 18 bases lying between them. CDR3 length: 16 residues. Germline V gene data show CDR1 as MNHEY and CDR2 as SVGEGT. As DNA, the CDR3 is TGTGCCAGCAGTTACTCAGGACACGGAGCCGTCTTCGAGCAGTACGTC. Protein: CASSYSGHGAVFEQYV.

The chain employs TRBV6-2 or TRBV6-3 and TRBJ2-3; 8 bases match TRBD2. V trimming: 2 bases; J trimming: 2 bases; junction bases outside the gene matches: 6. The germline V gene encodes CDR1 MNHEY and CDR2 SVGEGT. The length of the CDR3 is 16 residues. The CDR3, as DNA: TGTGCCAGCAGTTACCCCGGGACTAGGAACACAGATACGCAGTATTTT. Translating gives CASSYPGTRNTDTQYF.

This rearrangement joins TRBV7-8 to TRBJ1-2; TRBD1 agrees at 9 bases. Germline V gene data show CDR1 as SGHVS and CDR2 as FQNEAQ. The CDR3 spans 18 residues. The trim removed 5 bases at V and 8 bases at J, leaving 21 bases unmatched. CDR3 in amino acids: CASSAGQGTRQDGYGYTF. CDR3 nucleotides: TGTGCCAGCAGCGCTGGACAGGGGACGAGACAGGATGGGTACGGCTACACCTTC.

The V and J genes are TRBV4-3 and TRBJ2-3, with 9 bases matching TRBD2. The CDR3 length is 15 residues. The germline CDR1 and CDR2 sequences are LGHNA and YSLEER. J was trimmed by 5 bases and V by 1 base; bases with no gene match: 4. CDR3 nucleotide sequence: TGCGCCAGCAGCCAAGCGGCGGGAGGGGTAGATACGCAGTATTTT. This encodes CASSQAAGGVDTQYF.

This clone was picked up one time. The genes are TRBV5-1 and TRBJ2-7, with D perhaps TRBD1 (6 bases). This CDR3 has 18 residues. CDR1 is SGHRS and CDR2 is YFSETQ in the germline V gene. V dropped 0 bases and J dropped 2 bases, with 21 bases sitting between them. For the CDR3, the DNA is TGCGCCAGCAGCTTGGGAGGGGCAGGGGCCGCCGCAACCTACGAGCAGTACGTC. It encodes CASSLGGAGAAATYEQYV.

V gene TRBV7-2 combines with J gene TRBJ1-1, with D perhaps TRBD1 (5 bases). CDR1 and CDR2 from the germline V gene are SGHTA and FQGNSA. The germline V and J ends were trimmed by 3 bases and 6 bases, with 11 bases remaining between them. The CDR3 length is 13 residues. The CDR3 sequence is CASSFTAGAEAFF. The CDR3 bases are TGTGCCAGCAGCTTCACGGCGGGGGCTGAAGCTTTCTTT.

The chain links TRBV18 to TRBJ1-1; D unresolved. Trimming left V 3 bases short and J 5 bases short, with 13 bases between. Germline V gene data show CDR1 as KGHSH and CDR2 as LQKENI. The CDR3 runs 14 residues. DNA for the CDR3: TGTGCCAGCTCACCGGAGGCTGTGGGAACTGAAGCTTTCTTT. Residues: CASSPEAVGTEAFF.

The chain uses TRBV9 and TRBJ1-3, with 8 bases identical to TRBD1. Germline V gene data show CDR1 as SGDLS and CDR2 as YYNGEE. V shed 4 bases and J 0 bases; nucleotides not matched to a gene: 15. This CDR3 is built from 19 residues. As DNA, the CDR3 is TGTGCCAGCAGCCCAACCGGGCGGACAGGGATCTACTCTGGAAACACCATATATTTT. This sequence encodes CASSPTGRTGIYSGNTIYF.

This clone was seen a few times. The rearrangement links TRBV6-2 or TRBV6-3 to TRBJ1-1; TRBD1 is a possible D gene (6 bases). CDR1 and CDR2 (germline): MNHEY, SVGEGT. This CDR3 comprises 15 residues. V was pared by 5 bases and J by 0 bases, with 13 bases between. The CDR3 nucleotides are TGTGCCAGCAGTCTACAGGGTGCGATGAACACTGAAGCTTTCTTT. Amino acid sequence: CASSLQGAMNTEAFF.

The chain links TRBV24-1 to TRBJ1-1; D call uncertain. This CDR3 has 13 residues. Germline CDR1 is KGHDR and CDR2 is SFDVKD. Trimming pared 6 bases from V and 7 bases from J, leaving 14 bases between. DNA of the CDR3: TGTGCCACCAGTCCCGGGAACCTCGATGAAGCTTTCTTT. It yields the protein CATSPGNLDEAFF.

The rearrangement joins TRBV5-4 to TRBJ2-3; TRBD1 matches 8 bases. CDR3 size: 15 residues. After removal of 4 bases from V and 3 bases from J, the junction contained 7 bases not matched to a gene. The germline gives CDR1 SGHNT, CDR2 YYREEE (reference sequence). The CDR3 sequence is CASSPRTGRTDTQYF. In DNA form, the CDR3 reads TGTGCCAGCAGCCCTCGGACAGGGAGGACAGATACGCAGTATTTT.

The chain couples TRBV2 to TRBJ1-2; unclear D gene. V lost 3 bases and J lost 1, with 9 bases in between. The CDR3 extends over 14 amino acids. The V gene's germline CDR1 is SNHLY and CDR2 FYNNEI. CDR3 in DNA: TGTGCCAGCAGTGATGGGCAGCTTAACTATGGCTACACCTTC. It translates to CASSDGQLNYGYTF.

This chain links TRBV9 with TRBJ1-6, with TRBD1 identical over 9 bases. The CDR3 is made up of 16 amino acids. V shed 3 bases and J 9 bases; nucleotides not matched to a gene: 10. The germline V gene encodes CDR1 SGDLS and CDR2 YYNGEE. CDR3 in DNA: TGTGCCAGCAGCGGTACAGGGGGCGCGCTCCCTTCACCCCTCCACTTT. Encoded protein: CASSGTGGALPSPLHF.